Here is one T cell receptor beta chain with its context. In the authors' workflow: Scientists estimated how many nucleated cells there were by amplifying reference gene primers. Profiled with immunoSEQ multiplex PCR; TCRdb holds only in-frame clones, not every one. The V and J calls and the clone size are those of that table, but D and trimming were determined from the DNA. The sample yields around 72,000 clones, about nine tenths seen once. These data originate in a study of blood T cell repertoires in COVID-19. The overall study: Some COVID-19 samples were acute and others convalescent; all came from the United States, Italy and Spain. The cDNA or gDNA used as material had been derived from T cells, B-cell-depleted T cells, or PBMCs.

Sequencing was done on a sample of peripheral blood. This receptor was obtained from a woman aged 45 to 65 with acute or convalescent COVID-19.

The CDR3 region has the DNA TGTGCCAGCAGCTCACCATCACAGGGAAATGGCTACACCTTC. This codes for CASSSPSQGNGYTF. The V call is TRBV7-9, the J call TRBJ1-2; tentatively, D is TRBD1 (6 bases). The CDR3 extends over 14 amino acids. In germline, CDR1 is SEHNR, CDR2 FQNEAQ (reference sequence). V was cut by 4 bases and J by 6 bases, with 15 bases left in between.